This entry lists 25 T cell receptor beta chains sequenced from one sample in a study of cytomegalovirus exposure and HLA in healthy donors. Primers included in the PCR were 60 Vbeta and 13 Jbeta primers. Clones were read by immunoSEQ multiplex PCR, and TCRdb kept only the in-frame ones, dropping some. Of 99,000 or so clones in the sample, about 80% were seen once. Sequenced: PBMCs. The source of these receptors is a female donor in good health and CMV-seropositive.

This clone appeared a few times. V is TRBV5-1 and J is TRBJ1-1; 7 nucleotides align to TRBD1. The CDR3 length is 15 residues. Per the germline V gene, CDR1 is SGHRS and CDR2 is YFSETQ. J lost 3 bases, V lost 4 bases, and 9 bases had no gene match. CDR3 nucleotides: TGCGCCAGCAGCCTTGAGGGGGCAGAGTACACTGAAGCTTTCTTT. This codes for CASSLEGAEYTEAFF.

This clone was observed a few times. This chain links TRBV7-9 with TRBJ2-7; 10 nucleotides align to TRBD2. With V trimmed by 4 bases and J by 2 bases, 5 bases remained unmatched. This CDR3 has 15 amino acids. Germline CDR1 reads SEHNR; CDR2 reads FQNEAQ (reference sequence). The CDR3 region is CASSSTSGRTYEQYF. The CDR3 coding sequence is TGTGCCAGCAGCTCGACTAGCGGGCGGACCTACGAGCAGTACTTC.

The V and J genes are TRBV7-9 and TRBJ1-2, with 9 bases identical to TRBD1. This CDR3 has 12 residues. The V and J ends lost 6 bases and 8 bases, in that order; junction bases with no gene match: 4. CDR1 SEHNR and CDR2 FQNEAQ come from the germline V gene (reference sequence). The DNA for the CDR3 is TGTGCCAGCAGTCGACAGGGGGAGGGCTACACCTTC. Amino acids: CASSRQGEGYTF.

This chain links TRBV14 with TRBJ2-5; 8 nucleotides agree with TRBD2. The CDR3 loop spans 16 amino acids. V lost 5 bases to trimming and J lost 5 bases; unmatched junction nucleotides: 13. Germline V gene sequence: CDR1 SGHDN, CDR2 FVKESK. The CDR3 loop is CASSGRRAGVTETQYF. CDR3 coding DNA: TGTGCCAGCAGCGGACGTCGAGCGGGGGTGACCGAGACCCAGTACTTC.

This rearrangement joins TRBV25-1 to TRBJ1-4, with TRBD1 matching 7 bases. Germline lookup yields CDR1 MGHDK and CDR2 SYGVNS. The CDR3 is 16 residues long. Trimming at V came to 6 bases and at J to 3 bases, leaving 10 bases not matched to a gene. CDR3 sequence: CASSLREGAANEKLFF. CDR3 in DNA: TGTGCCAGCAGCCTCAGAGAGGGGGCGGCTAATGAAAAACTGTTTTTT.

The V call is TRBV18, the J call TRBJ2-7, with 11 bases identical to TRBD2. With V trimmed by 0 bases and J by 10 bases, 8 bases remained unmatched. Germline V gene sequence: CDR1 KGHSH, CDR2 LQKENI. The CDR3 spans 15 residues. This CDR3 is CASSPPFRLAGLQYF. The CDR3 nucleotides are TGTGCCAGCTCACCACCTTTCAGACTAGCGGGACTTCAGTACTTC.

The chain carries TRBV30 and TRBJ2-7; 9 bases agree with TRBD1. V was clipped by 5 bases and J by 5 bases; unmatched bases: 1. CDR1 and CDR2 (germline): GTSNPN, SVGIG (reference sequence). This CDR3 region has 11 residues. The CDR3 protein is CAWGQGHEQYF. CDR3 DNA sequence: TGTGCCTGGGGACAGGGGCACGAGCAGTACTTC. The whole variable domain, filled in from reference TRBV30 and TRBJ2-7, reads SQTIHQWPATLVQPVGSPLSLECTVEGTSNPNLYWYRQAAGRGLQLLFYSVGIGQISSEVPQNLSASRPQDRQFILSSKKLLLSDSGFYLCAWGQGHEQYFGPGTRLTVT.

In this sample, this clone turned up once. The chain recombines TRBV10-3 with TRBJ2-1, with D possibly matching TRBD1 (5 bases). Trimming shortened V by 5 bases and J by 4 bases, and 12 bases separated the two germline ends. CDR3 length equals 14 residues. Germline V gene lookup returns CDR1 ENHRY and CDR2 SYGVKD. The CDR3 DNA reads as TGTGCCATCAGTAGCTGGGGCGAATACAATGAGCAGTTCTTC. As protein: CAISSWGEYNEQFF.

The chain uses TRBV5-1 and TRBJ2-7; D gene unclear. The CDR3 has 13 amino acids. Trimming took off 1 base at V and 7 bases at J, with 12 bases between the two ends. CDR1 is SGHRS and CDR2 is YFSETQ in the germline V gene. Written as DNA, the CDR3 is TGCGCCAGCAGCTTGAGTCCGGGTTTGGAGCAGTACTTC. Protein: CASSLSPGLEQYF.

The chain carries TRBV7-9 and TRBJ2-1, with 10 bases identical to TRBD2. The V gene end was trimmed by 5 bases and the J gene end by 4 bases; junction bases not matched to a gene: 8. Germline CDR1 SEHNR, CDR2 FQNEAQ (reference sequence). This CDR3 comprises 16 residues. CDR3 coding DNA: TGTGCCAGCAGCCCTCCGAGCGGGAGGGCATACAATGAGCAGTTCTTC. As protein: CASSPPSGRAYNEQFF.

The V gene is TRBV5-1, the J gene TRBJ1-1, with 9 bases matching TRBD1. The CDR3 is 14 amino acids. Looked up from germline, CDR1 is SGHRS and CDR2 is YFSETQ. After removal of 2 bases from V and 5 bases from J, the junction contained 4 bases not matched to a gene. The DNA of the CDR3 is TGCGCCAGCAGCTTCCGGGACAGGGTGACTGAAGCTTTCTTT. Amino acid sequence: CASSFRDRVTEAFF.

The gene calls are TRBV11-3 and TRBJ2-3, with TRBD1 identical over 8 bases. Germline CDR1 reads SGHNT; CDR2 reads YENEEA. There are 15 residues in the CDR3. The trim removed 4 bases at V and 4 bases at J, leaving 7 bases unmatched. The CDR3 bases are TGTGCCAGCAGCTCCTGGGAGACAGGGGCAGATACGCAGTATTTT. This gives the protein CASSSWETGADTQYF.

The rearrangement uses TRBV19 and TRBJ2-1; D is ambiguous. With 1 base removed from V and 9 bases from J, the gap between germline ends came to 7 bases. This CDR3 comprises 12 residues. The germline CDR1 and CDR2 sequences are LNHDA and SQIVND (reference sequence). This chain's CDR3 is CASSIVRGEQFF. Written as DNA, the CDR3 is TGTGCCAGTAGTATAGTACGAGGTGAGCAGTTCTTC.

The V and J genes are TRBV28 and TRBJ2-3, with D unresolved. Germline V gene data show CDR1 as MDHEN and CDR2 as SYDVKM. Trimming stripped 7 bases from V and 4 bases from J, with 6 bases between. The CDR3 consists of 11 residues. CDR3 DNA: TGTGCCAGCACTTTCGCAGATACGCAGTATTTT. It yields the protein CASTFADTQYF.

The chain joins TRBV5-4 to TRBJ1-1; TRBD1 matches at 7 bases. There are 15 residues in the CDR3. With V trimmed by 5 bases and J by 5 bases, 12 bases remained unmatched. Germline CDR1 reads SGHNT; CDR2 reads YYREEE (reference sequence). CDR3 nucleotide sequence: TGTGCCAGCAGGCAGGAACAGGGGCTAAGGACTGAAGCTTTCTTT. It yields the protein CASRQEQGLRTEAFF.

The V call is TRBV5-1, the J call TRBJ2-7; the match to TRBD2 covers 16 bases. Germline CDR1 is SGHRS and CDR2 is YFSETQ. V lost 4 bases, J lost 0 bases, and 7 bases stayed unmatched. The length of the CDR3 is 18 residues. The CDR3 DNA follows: TGCGCCAGCAGCCCGGGGACTAGCGGGAGGGTAAGCTCCTACGAGCAGTACTTC. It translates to CASSPGTSGRVSSYEQYF.

CDR3 region: CASSPLTSAADTQYF. For the CDR3, the DNA is TGTGCCAGCAGCCCCTTGACTAGCGCGGCAGATACGCAGTATTTT. The rearrangement joins TRBV2 to TRBJ2-3, with 8 bases identical to TRBD2. The CDR3 sequence is 15 residues long. J was trimmed by 4 bases and V by 6 bases; bases with no gene match: 9. The V gene's germline CDR1 is SNHLY and CDR2 FYNNEI.

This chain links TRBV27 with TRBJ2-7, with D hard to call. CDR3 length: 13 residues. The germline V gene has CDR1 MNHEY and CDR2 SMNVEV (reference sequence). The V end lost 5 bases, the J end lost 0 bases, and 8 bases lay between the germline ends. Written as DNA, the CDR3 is TGTGCCAGCAGTCCCACAATCTCCTACGAGCAGTACTTC. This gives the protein CASSPTISYEQYF.

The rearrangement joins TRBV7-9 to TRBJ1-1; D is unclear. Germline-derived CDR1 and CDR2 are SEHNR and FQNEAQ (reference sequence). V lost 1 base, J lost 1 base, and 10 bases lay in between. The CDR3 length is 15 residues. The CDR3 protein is CASSLVGGGNTEAFF. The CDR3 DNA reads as TGTGCCAGCAGCTTAGTGGGCGGAGGGAACACTGAAGCTTTCTTT. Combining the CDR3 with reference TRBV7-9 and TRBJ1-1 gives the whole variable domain DTGVSQNPRHKITKRGQNVTFRCDPISEHNRLYWYRQTLGQGPEFLTYFQNEAQLEKSRLLSDRFSAERPKGSFSTLEIQRTEQGDSAMYLCASSLVGGGNTEAFFGQGTRLTVV.

The CDR3 spells CASSLDLNSRAEAFF. The CDR3 DNA reads TGCGCCAGCAGCTTGGACCTGAACAGTCGCGCTGAAGCTTTCTTT. The genes are TRBV5-1 and TRBJ1-1, with D unresolved. Trimming stripped 0 bases from V and 6 bases from J, with 15 bases between. This CDR3 contains 15 residues. The germline V gene encodes CDR1 SGHRS and CDR2 YFSETQ.

This CDR3 reads CASTWTSPGGELFF. CDR3 in DNA: TGTGCCAGCACCTGGACTAGCCCCGGCGGGGAGCTGTTTTTT. The rearrangement uses TRBV7-9 and TRBJ2-2; TRBD2 matches 8 bases. In germline, CDR1 is SEHNR, CDR2 FQNEAQ (reference sequence). Unmatched junction bases numbered 8, after V lost 7 bases and J lost 7 bases. This CDR3 comprises 14 residues.

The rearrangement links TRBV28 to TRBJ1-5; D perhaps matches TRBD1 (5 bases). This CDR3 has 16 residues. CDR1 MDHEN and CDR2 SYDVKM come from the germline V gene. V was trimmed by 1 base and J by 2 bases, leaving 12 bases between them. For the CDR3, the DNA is TGTGCCAGCAGTTTATTGACGCCGGGGGGCAATCAGCCCCAGCATTTT. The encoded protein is CASSLLTPGGNQPQHF.

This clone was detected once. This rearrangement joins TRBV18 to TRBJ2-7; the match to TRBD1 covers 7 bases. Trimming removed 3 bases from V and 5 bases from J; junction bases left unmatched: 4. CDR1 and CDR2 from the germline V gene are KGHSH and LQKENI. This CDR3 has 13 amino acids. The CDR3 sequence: CASSPRTGDEQYF. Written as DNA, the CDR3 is TGTGCCAGCTCACCGCGGACAGGAGACGAGCAGTACTTC. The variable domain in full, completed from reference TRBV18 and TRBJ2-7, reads NAGVMQNPRHLVRRRGQEARLRCSPMKGHSHVYWYRQLPEEGLKFMVYLQKENIIDESGMPKERFSAEFPKEGPSILRIQQVVRGDSAAYFCASSPRTGDEQYFGPGTRLTVT.

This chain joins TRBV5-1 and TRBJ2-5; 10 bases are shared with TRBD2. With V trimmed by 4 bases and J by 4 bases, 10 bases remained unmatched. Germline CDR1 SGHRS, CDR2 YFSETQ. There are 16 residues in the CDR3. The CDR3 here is CASSLRSSGRVETQYF. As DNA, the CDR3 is TGCGCCAGCAGCCTGAGGTCTAGCGGGAGAGTAGAGACCCAGTACTTC.

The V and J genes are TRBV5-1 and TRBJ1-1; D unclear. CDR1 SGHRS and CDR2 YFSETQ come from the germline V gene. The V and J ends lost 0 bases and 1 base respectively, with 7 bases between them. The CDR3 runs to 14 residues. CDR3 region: CASSLGATNTEAFF. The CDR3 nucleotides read TGCGCCAGCAGCTTGGGGGCAACGAACACTGAAGCTTTCTTT.